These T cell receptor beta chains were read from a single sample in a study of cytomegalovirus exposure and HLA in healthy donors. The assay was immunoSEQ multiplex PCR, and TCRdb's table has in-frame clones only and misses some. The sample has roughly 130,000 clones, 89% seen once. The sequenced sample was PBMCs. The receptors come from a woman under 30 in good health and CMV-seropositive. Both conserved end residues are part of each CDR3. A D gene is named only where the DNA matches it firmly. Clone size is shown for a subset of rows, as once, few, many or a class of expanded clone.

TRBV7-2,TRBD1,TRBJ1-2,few,TGTGCCAGCAGCTTAGCGGCTCAACAGGGGGTAGATGGCTACACCTTC,CASSLAAQQGVDGYTF
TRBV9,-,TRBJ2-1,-,TGTGCCAGCAGCGTAGTAGACACGAGCTCCTACAATGAGCAGTTCTTC,CASSVVDTSSYNEQFF
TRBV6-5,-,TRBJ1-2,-,TGTGCCAGCAGTTCCCTGGAGGGGAACTATGGCTACACCTTC,CASSSLEGNYGYTF
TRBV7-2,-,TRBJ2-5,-,TGTGCCAGCAGCTTCGGACTACAAGAGACCCAGTACTTC,CASSFGLQETQYF
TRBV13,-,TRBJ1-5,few,TGTGCCAGCAGCTTAGCAGGGTCCAATCAGCCCCAGCATTTT,CASSLAGSNQPQHF
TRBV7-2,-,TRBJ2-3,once,TGTGCCAGCAGCTTGCGACAGAGCCAAACAGATACGCAGTATTTT,CASSLRQSQTDTQYF
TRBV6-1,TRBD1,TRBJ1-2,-,TGTGCCAGCGGGACAGCCATAACTAACTATGGCTACACCTTC,CASGTAITNYGYTF
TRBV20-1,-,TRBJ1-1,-,TGCAGTGCTAGTTACAGCACTGAAGCTTTCTTT,CSASYSTEAFF
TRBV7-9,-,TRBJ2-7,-,TGTGCCAGCAGCTTAGTAGTAGCCTACGAGCAGTACTTC,CASSLVVAYEQYF
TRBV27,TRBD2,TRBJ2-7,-,TGTGCCAGCAGTCGATCGTCGGGACTAGTTTACGAGCAGTACTTC,CASSRSSGLVYEQYF
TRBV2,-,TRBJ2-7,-,TGTGCCAGCCGTTATGGGAGCGAGCAGTACTTC,CASRYGSEQYF
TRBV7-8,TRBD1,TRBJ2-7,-,TGTGCCAGCAGCATAGACAGGGGCGAGCAGTACTTC,CASSIDRGEQYF
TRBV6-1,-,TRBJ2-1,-,TGTGCCAGCAGTGATCCGGGGAATGAGCAGTTCTTC,CASSDPGNEQFF
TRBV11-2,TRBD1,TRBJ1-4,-,TGTGCCAGCAGCCCCTTCAACCGGGACAGGGATGAAAAACTGTTTTTT,CASSPFNRDRDEKLFF
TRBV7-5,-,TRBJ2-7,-,TGTGTCAGAAGCTTAGTCGCAGGCCCCTACGAGCAGTACTTC,CVRSLVAGPYEQYF
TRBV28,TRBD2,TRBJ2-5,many,TGTGCCAGCAGCCTAGCGGGGGCTACAGAGACCCAGTACTTC,CASSLAGATETQYF
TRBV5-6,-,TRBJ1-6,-,TGTGCCAGCAGCTGGCAGGGGAACTATAATTCACCCCCCCACTTT,CASSWQGNYNSPPHF
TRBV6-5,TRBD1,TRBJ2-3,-,TGTGCCAGCAGCTCTACGGGACAGGGGACAGATACGCAGTATTTT,CASSSTGQGTDTQYF
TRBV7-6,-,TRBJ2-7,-,TGTGCCAGCAGCTCGGCGTCCTATGGACCCAGGGCAACCTACGAGCAGTACTTC,CASSSASYGPRATYEQYF
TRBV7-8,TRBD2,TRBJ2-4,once,TGTGCCAGCAGCTTAAGTTCCAGCGGGGGAAACATTCAGTACTTC,CASSLSSSGGNIQYF
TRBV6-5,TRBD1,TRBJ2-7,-,TGTGCCAGCAGTTACTCCCAACAGGGGGCCTACGAGCAGTACTTC,CASSYSQQGAYEQYF
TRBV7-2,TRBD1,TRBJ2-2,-,TGTGCCAGCAGCTTCAGACAGGGCGGCGGGGAGCTGTTTTTT,CASSFRQGGGELFF
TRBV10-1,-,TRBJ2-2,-,TGCGCCAGCAGGGCACTAGCGAACACCGGGGAGCTGTTTTTT,CASRALANTGELFF
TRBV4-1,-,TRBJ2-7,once,TGCGCCAGCAGCCAAATTGACAGGCCAAACTACGAGCAGTACTTC,CASSQIDRPNYEQYF
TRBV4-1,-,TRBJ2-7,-,TGCGCCAGCAGCCAAGCCAGGGCCCACTACGAGCAGTACTTC,CASSQARAHYEQYF
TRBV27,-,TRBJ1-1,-,TGTGCCAGCAGTCTCCTAGCCCCCCGGCCGACAACGAACACTGAAGCTTTCTTT,CASSLLAPRPTTNTEAFF
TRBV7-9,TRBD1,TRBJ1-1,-,TGTGCCAGCAGAGGGACAGTCATCAACACTGAAGCTTTCTTT,CASRGTVINTEAFF
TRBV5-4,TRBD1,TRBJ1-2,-,TGTGCCAGCAGCCAGGGACAGGGGCTTAACTATGGCTACACCTTC,CASSQGQGLNYGYTF
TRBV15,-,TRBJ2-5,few,TGTGCCGCCTCTACAGGGCAAGAGACCCAGTACTTC,CAASTGQETQYF
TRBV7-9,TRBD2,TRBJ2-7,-,TGTGCCAGCAGCCCTAGACTAGCGGGGGTGGACGAGCAGTACTTC,CASSPRLAGVDEQYF
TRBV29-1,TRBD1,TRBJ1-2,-,TGCAGCGTTGGACAGGGATACTATGGCTACACCTTC,CSVGQGYYGYTF
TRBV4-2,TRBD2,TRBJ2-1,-,TGTGCCAGCAGCCGACCCGGGACTAGCTTTGACAATGAGCAGTTCTTC,CASSRPGTSFDNEQFF
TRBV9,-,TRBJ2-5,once,TGTGCCAGCAGCTTGAGTCCAGGAGAGACCCAGTACTTC,CASSLSPGETQYF
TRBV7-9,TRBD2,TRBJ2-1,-,TGTGCCAGCAGGGAAACTAGCGGGGGGGCCTACAATGAGCAGTTCTTC,CASRETSGGAYNEQFF
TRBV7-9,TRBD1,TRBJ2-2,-,TGTGCCAGCAGCTTAGCGGGACAGGGGGTCCTCGGGGAGCTGTTTTTT,CASSLAGQGVLGELFF
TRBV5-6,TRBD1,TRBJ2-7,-,TGTGCCAGCAGCTTGACAGGGGGCGGGCAGTACTTC,CASSLTGGGQYF
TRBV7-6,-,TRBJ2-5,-,TGTGCCAGCAGCCCCACAGGCGAGACCCAGTACTTC,CASSPTGETQYF
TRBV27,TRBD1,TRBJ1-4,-,TGTGCCAGCAGTTCCATGACAGGGGTGGGTGAAAAACTGTTTTTT,CASSSMTGVGEKLFF
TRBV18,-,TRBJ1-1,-,TGTGCCAGCTCACCACGCGGGAGAGGCGCGAACACTGAAGCTTTCTTT,CASSPRGRGANTEAFF
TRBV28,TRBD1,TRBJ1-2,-,TGTGCCAGCAGGTCGGGACAGTCGAACTATGGCTACACCTTC,CASRSGQSNYGYTF
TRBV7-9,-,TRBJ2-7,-,TGTGCCAGCAGCTCCTCTATCCGCGCCCACGAGCAGTACTTC,CASSSSIRAHEQYF
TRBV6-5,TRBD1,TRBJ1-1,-,TGTGCCAGCAGTAACAGGGGTTTGAACACTGAAGCTTTCTTT,CASSNRGLNTEAFF
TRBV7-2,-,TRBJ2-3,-,TGTGCCAGCAGCTTCTCCCCAGATACGCAGTATTTT,CASSFSPDTQYF
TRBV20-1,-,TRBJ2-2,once,TGCAGTGCAGGGGCTCCCGGGGAGCTGTTTTTT,CSAGAPGELFF
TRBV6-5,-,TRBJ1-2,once,TGTGCCAGCACCCGACAGGTAGCTAACTATGGCTACACCTTC,CASTRQVANYGYTF
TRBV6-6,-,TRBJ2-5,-,TGTGCCAGCAGTTACCCGGGCGGGAACCAAGAGACCCAGTACTTC,CASSYPGGNQETQYF
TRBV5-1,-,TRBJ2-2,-,TGCGCCAGCAGCTTGGAAGGGGAAGTTTCCGGGGAGCTGTTTTTT,CASSLEGEVSGELFF
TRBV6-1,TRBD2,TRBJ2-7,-,TGTGCCAGCAGTGAATCCGGGAGGGTAGGGTGGGCGTACTTC,CASSESGRVGWAYF
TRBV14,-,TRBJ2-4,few,TGTGCCAGCGGGGCAGGGGACATTCAGTACTTC,CASGAGDIQYF
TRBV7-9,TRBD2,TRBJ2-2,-,TGTGCCAGCAGAACTAGCGGTTACACCGGGGAGCTGTTTTTT,CASRTSGYTGELFF
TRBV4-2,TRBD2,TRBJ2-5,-,TGTGCCAGCAGCCGAGGGACTAGCGGGGGGGCCGAAGAGACCCAGTACTTC,CASSRGTSGGAEETQYF
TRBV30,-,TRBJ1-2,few,TGTGCCTGGGACGGTTTTAGGGCCGGGACTAACTATGGCTACACCTTC,CAWDGFRAGTNYGYTF
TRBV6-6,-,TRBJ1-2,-,TGTGCCAGCAGGCACCGGGGGGAGGGCTATGGCTACACCTTC,CASRHRGEGYGYTF
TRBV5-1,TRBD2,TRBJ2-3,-,TGCGCCAGCAGCTTAGGGACTAGCGGGGCTCACACAGATACGCAGTATTTT,CASSLGTSGAHTDTQYF
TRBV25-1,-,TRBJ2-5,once,TGTGCCAGCAGTGAATCTTGGGGGAGGTCAAACCAAGAGACCCAGTACTTC,CASSESWGRSNQETQYF
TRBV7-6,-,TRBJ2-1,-,TGTGCCAGCAGCTTTGGACTCTACAATGAGCAGTTCTTC,CASSFGLYNEQFF
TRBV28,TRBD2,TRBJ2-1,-,TGTGCCAGTACTAGCGGGGGGGCAAAATTTTACTACAATGAGCAGTTCTTC,CASTSGGAKFYYNEQFF